The entry that follows covers one TCR beta chain sequence. The data belong to a study of cytomegalovirus exposure and HLA in healthy donors. This CDR3 has 12 amino acids. Germline loops: CDR1 GTSNPN, CDR2 SVGIG (reference sequence). Trimming removed 4 bases at V and 4 bases at J, with 10 bases between. 13 Jbeta primers and 60 Vbeta primers were used for the PCR. Repertoires were generated with immunoSEQ multiplex PCR, while TCRdb's copy carries only in-frame clones and drops some. The table shows more than 80,000 clones, with roughly three fifths occurring only once. Sequencing was carried out using PBMCs. This sequence was found in a man aged 60-69 years in good health and CMV-seronegative. The J gene is TRBJ1-2, the V gene TRBV30; D possibly corresponds to TRBD1 (6 bases). The CDR3 coding sequence is TGTGCCTGGATACGGGGGGCCTATGGCTACACCTTC. Protein sequence: CAWIRGAYGYTF.